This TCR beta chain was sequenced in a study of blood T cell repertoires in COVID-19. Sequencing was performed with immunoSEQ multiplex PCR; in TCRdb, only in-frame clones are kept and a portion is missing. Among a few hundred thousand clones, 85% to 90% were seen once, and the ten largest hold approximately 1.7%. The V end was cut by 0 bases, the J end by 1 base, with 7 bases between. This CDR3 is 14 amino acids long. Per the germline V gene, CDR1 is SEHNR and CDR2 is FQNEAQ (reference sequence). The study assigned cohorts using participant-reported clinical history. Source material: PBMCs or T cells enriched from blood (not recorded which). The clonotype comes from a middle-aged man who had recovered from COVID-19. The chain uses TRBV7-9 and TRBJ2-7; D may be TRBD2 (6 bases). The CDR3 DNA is TGTGCCAGCAGCTTAGCGGGGACTTCCTACGAGCAGTACTTC. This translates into CASSLAGTSYEQYF.